This TCR beta chain came from a study of blood T cell repertoires in COVID-19. Study-wide background: COVID-19 samples, acute and convalescent, were from the United States, Italy and Spain.

Original analysis: The authors estimated nucleated cell counts from reference gene primer amplification. Assay used: immunoSEQ multiplex PCR; TCRdb lists only in-frame clones, some missing. The DNA gave D and trimming, while V, J and clone size come from that table. This sample has 200,000 to 250,000 clones; about 85% occur once, and the top ten carry 10%. Seattle researchers signed up patients amid active infection and tracked them longitudinally. The CDR3 is 12 amino acids. Germline assignment: CDR1 LGHDT and CDR2 YNNKEL (reference sequence). The V end was cut by 2 bases, the J end by 8 bases, with 9 bases between.

The chain recombines TRBV3-1 (or the pseudogene TRBV3-2) with TRBJ1-2; D remains unclear. This TCR derives from a woman in her forties or fifties with COVID-19, enrolled during active disease. Sequenced sample: peripheral blood. CDR3 in DNA: TGTGCCAGCAGCCAAAGAGTAAGCGGCTACACCTTC. It yields the protein CASSQRVSGYTF.